The clone carrying this T cell receptor beta chain turned up a few times. What it binds is unknown. This specimen comes from a study of naive and memory T cell subsets. Overall study findings and caveats: Naive repertoires, especially CD8, held a few larger clonotypes, possibly memory cells re-expressing CD45RA.

An equimolar mix of two oligonucleotides served as the beta constant-region primer for TRBC1 and TRBC2. The ligated cDNA underwent four PCR rounds using SP2 and nested alpha and beta constant-region primers. TCRdb ran MiXCR on the UMI-ligation and nested PCR reads and lists one entry per CDR3 protein. Of 130,000 to 150,000 distinct CDR3 sequences in the sample, 20% to 25% were seen once. The sequencing input was naive CD4+ T cells from blood. This TCR came from a human donor in good health.

The CDR3 loop is CASTTGGTQYF. The DNA for the CDR3 is TGTGCCAGCACCACCGGGGGGACCCAGTACTTC. V and J are TRBV6-6 and TRBJ2-5; a weak D match, TRBD2 (6 bases). CDR1 is MNHNY and CDR2 is SVGAGI in the germline V gene (reference sequence). The V gene lost 7 bases and the J gene lost 7 bases, with 10 bases spanning the gap. This CDR3 spans 11 amino acids.